These 23 T cell receptor beta chains came from one sample sequenced in a study of T cell repertoires in cytomegalovirus infection. For these receptors, no antigen is known. Each CDR3 protein gets one entry after TCRdb re-called the reads with MiXCR. The sample lists about 220,000 distinct CDR3 sequences, around two fifths occurring once. Source: CD8+ T cells from cultured PBMCs, taken from culture after CMV antigen stimulation. These receptors originate from a human donor in good health (CMV status not recorded). Some clones in this sample may be carry-over from other donors' samples.

The chain recombines TRBV20-1 with TRBJ2-7; a weak D match, TRBD2 (6 bases). The CDR3 covers 13 residues. The germline V gene has CDR1 DFQATT and CDR2 SNEGSKA (reference sequence). V was cut by 7 bases and J by 4 bases, with 17 bases left in between. The CDR3 spells CSVPPRGGYEQYF. The CDR3 coding sequence is TGCAGTGTCCCACCGCGGGGCGGTTACGAGCAGTACTTC.

In its sample, this clonotype was seen a few times. The chain joins TRBV5-1 to TRBJ2-7; 10 bases match TRBD2. CDR3 length: 15 amino acids. J was trimmed by 1 base and V by 7 bases; bases with no gene match: 8. CDR1 SGHRS and CDR2 YFSETQ come from the germline V gene. The CDR3 protein is CASESSGSGSYEQYF. The CDR3 region has the DNA TGCGCCAGCGAGTCTAGCGGGAGTGGGTCCTACGAGCAGTACTTC.

This chain joins TRBV7-9 and TRBJ2-5; TRBD2 matches at 7 bases. Trimming cost V 8 bases and J 2 bases; bases outside gene matches: 8. The CDR3 is 14 amino acids. CDR1 is SEHNR and CDR2 is FQNEAQ in the germline V gene (reference sequence). Written as DNA, the CDR3 is TGTGCCAGCTACCCCGGGGGGAGGCAAGAGACCCAGTACTTC. Translating it yields CASYPGGRQETQYF.

The V call is TRBV6-6, the J call TRBJ1-4; D is unclear. Trimming shortened V by 6 bases and J by 4 bases, and 3 bases separated the two germline ends. CDR1 is MNHNY and CDR2 is SVGAGI in the germline V gene (reference sequence). The CDR3 has 11 amino acids. CDR3 bases: TGTGCCAGCAGCCTTAATGAAAAACTGTTTTTT. Protein sequence: CASSLNEKLFF.

The chain is built from TRBV2 and TRBJ1-1; 8 nucleotides align to TRBD1. Germline assignment: CDR1 SNHLY and CDR2 FYNNEI. V shed 1 base and J 0 bases; nucleotides not matched to a gene: 1. The length of the CDR3 is 15 residues. This CDR3 is CASSEGTGLNTEAFF. The CDR3 DNA follows: TGTGCCAGCAGTGAAGGGACAGGGTTGAACACTGAAGCTTTCTTT.

This clonotype was seen only a few times. The chain recombines TRBV28 with TRBJ2-7; 12 bases match TRBD2. The CDR3 sequence is 21 residues long. The ends lost 1 base at V and 4 bases at J; junction bases unmatched: 20. CDR1 is MDHEN and CDR2 is SYDVKM in the germline V gene. The CDR3 region is CASSLSGGSSGRDSRVYEQYF. CDR3 coding DNA: TGTGCCAGCAGTTTATCCGGGGGGTCTAGCGGGAGGGACTCAAGGGTGTACGAGCAGTACTTC.

At least ten counts were recorded for this clonotype. In DNA, the CDR3 is TGTGCCAGCAGTTCGCGGGAGGCCCACTCCTACGAGCAGTACTTC. Its protein is CASSSREAHSYEQYF. The chain links TRBV27 to TRBJ2-7; TRBD2 aligns across 8 bases. This CDR3 region has 15 residues. The ends lost 4 bases at V and 0 bases at J; junction bases unmatched: 5. Germline assignment: CDR1 MNHEY and CDR2 SMNVEV (reference sequence).

The chain recombines TRBV7-8 with TRBJ2-7; D tentatively reads TRBD1 or TRBD2 (5 bases each). Deletions cut 1 base from V and 5 bases from J, with 15 bases between. In germline, CDR1 is SGHVS, CDR2 FQNEAQ. There are 15 residues in the CDR3. In DNA form, the CDR3 reads TGTGCCAGCAGCTTAGTCCCCGCCGGGGCAGACGAGCAGTACTTC. This sequence encodes CASSLVPAGADEQYF.

V is TRBV6-8 and J is TRBJ1-5; no clear D gene. This CDR3 has 15 residues. CDR1 MNHGY and CDR2 SAAAGT come from the germline V gene. Trimming took off 6 bases at V and 0 bases at J, with 12 bases between the two ends. Here the CDR3 DNA reads TGTGCCAGCAGCCGACCAGGAGATAGCAATCAGCCCCAGCATTTT. Its translation: CASSRPGDSNQPQHF.

The chain combines TRBV7-6 with TRBJ1-5; D is unresolved. The CDR3 loop spans 12 amino acids. Germline lookup yields CDR1 SGHVS and CDR2 FNYEAQ. Trimming took off 4 bases at V and 13 bases at J, with 14 bases between the two ends. CDR3: CASSSLGEEQHF. The CDR3 coding sequence is TGTGCCAGCAGCTCCCTCGGGGAGGAGCAGCATTTT.

This clonotype was seen only a few times. The chain has TRBV19 and TRBJ1-1; a weak D match, TRBD1 (6 bases). V dropped 6 bases and J dropped 0 bases, with 14 bases sitting between them. CDR3 size: 15 residues. The germline CDR1 and CDR2 sequences are LNHDA and SQIVND (reference sequence). CDR3 amino acids: CASRPQGQMNTEAFF. DNA for the CDR3: TGTGCCAGTAGGCCCCAAGGACAGATGAACACTGAAGCTTTCTTT.

This rearrangement joins TRBV20-1 to TRBJ1-1; D unresolved. Germline V gene lookup returns CDR1 DFQATT and CDR2 SNEGSKA (reference sequence). The CDR3 is 11 amino acids. The ends were cut back, 0 bases at V and 5 bases at J, with 4 bases in the middle. This CDR3 reads CSAREWTEAFF. The CDR3 DNA reads as TGCAGTGCTAGAGAGTGGACTGAAGCTTTCTTT.

This clonotype appeared a few times. This chain links TRBV29-1 with TRBJ1-1; D is uncertain. Trimming removed 4 bases from V and 3 bases from J, with 12 bases in between. Germline V CDR1 and CDR2: SQVTM, ANQGSEA. This CDR3 region has 13 residues. CDR3 protein: CSVGDGWDTEAFF. The CDR3 nucleotides are TGCAGCGTTGGAGACGGGTGGGACACTGAAGCTTTCTTT.

This chain joins TRBV15 and TRBJ1-5, with a possible D match to TRBD1 (5 bases). This CDR3 has 13 amino acids. Trimming took 9 bases from V and 5 from J, leaving 14 bases between them. Germline assignment: CDR1 LNHNV and CDR2 YYDKDF (reference sequence). As DNA, the CDR3 is TGTGCCACGGCGGGGGGGAACCATCAGCCCCAGCATTTT. As protein: CATAGGNHQPQHF.

The CDR3 loop is CASSLNVGYDGYTF. In DNA, the CDR3 is TGTGCCAGCAGCTTAAATGTGGGTTACGATGGCTACACCTTC. The rearrangement uses TRBV7-4 and TRBJ1-2, with D uncertain. The CDR3 sequence is 14 residues long. CDR1 is SGHVT, CDR2 SQSDAQ, per germline. Trimming shortened V by 2 bases and J by 6 bases, and 13 bases separated the two germline ends. Together with reference TRBV7-4 and TRBJ1-2, the CDR3 gives the full variable domain: GAGVSQSPRYKVAKRGRDVALRCDSISGHVTLYWYRQTLGQGSEVLTYSQSDAQRDKSGRPSGRFSAERPERSVSTLKIQRTEQGDSAVYLCASSLNVGYDGYTFGSGTRLTVV.

This clonotype was detected a few times. The chain joins TRBV19 to TRBJ2-7; D possibly uses TRBD1 or TRBD2 (5 bases each). CDR1 and CDR2 from the germline V gene are LNHDA and SQIVND (reference sequence). Trimming stripped 3 bases from V and 5 bases from J, with 8 bases between. This CDR3 has 12 residues. Written as DNA, the CDR3 is TGTGCCAGTAGTATGGGGGTCAACGAGCAGTACTTC. Amino acids: CASSMGVNEQYF.

In DNA, the CDR3 is TGTGCCAGCAGACCACCTTACAGCTCAACTAATGAAAAACTGTTTTTT. Protein sequence: CASRPPYSSTNEKLFF. The chain links TRBV6-2 or TRBV6-3 to TRBJ1-4; no firm D call. Germline CDR1 reads MNHEY; CDR2 reads SVGEGT. The V end lost 6 bases, the J end lost 0 bases, and 14 bases lay between the germline ends. The CDR3 sequence is 16 residues long.

The sample holds a few counts of this clonotype. The genes are TRBV7-9 and TRBJ1-2; tentative D call: TRBD1 (5 bases). The ends were cut back, 5 bases at V and 1 base at J, with 14 bases in the middle. The CDR3 runs 15 residues. Germline CDR1 and CDR2: SEHNR and FQNEAQ (reference sequence). The CDR3 nucleotides are TGTGCCAGCAGCCCCGACAGCCGTTTTAACTATGGCTACACCTTC. Translated: CASSPDSRFNYGYTF.

This clonotype was counted only a few times. The chain carries TRBV7-8 and TRBJ2-7, with a possible D match to TRBD1 (6 bases). Germline CDR1 SGHVS, CDR2 FQNEAQ. The V gene lost 0 bases and the J gene lost 3 bases, with 18 bases spanning the gap. The length of the CDR3 is 17 residues. The CDR3 reads CASSLAGVGHEVYEQYF. The DNA for the CDR3 is TGTGCCAGCAGCTTAGCGGGTGTGGGACACGAAGTCTACGAGCAGTACTTC.

The CDR3 DNA reads as TGTGCCAGCGGATCCCGGGACAGGTCTTTCGGGGAGCTGTTTTTT. It codes for CASGSRDRSFGELFF. The chain recombines TRBV6-2 or TRBV6-3 with TRBJ2-2; 8 bases match TRBD1. J was trimmed by 7 bases and V by 8 bases; bases with no gene match: 12. CDR1 is MNHEY and CDR2 is SVGEGT in the germline V gene. The CDR3 contains 15 residues.

In its sample, this clonotype was seen many times. This chain joins TRBV7-8 and TRBJ2-6; unclear D gene. This CDR3 spans 19 amino acids. Germline-derived CDR1 and CDR2 are SGHVS and FQNEAQ. The V and J ends lost 5 bases and 1 base respectively, with 21 bases between them. The CDR3 here is CASSIGRARLESGANVLTF. CDR3 in DNA: TGTGCCAGCAGCATCGGCCGGGCCAGGTTGGAGTCTGGGGCCAACGTCCTGACTTTC.

This clonotype was picked up many times. The chain is built from TRBV11-2 and TRBJ2-7; unclear D gene. The germline CDR1 and CDR2 sequences are SGHAT and FQNNGV. The CDR3 runs to 12 residues. Trimming cost V 4 bases and J 7 bases, with 11 bases left between them. Here the CDR3 reads CASSSGRSEQYF. The CDR3 DNA is TGTGCCAGCAGCTCCGGGCGTTCGGAGCAGTACTTC.

The chain carries TRBV7-3 and TRBJ2-1, with TRBD1 identical over 9 bases. J was trimmed by 8 bases and V by 4 bases; bases with no gene match: 12. The CDR3 contains 16 residues. The germline V gene has CDR1 SGHTA and CDR2 FQGTGA. CDR3 sequence reads: CASSSVYRGRRDEQFF. The CDR3 DNA is TGTGCCAGCAGCTCCGTTTACAGGGGGCGGCGGGATGAGCAGTTCTTC.